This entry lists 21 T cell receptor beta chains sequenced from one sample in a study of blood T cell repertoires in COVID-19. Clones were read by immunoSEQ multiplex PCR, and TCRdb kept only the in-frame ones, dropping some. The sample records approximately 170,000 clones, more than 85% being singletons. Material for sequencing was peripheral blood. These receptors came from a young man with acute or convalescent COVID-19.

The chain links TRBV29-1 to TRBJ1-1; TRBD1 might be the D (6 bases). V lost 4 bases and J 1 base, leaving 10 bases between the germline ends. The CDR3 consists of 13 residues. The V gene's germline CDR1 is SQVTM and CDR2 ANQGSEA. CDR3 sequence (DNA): TGCAGCGTTGCCGGGACACAGAACACTGAAGCTTTCTTT. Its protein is CSVAGTQNTEAFF.

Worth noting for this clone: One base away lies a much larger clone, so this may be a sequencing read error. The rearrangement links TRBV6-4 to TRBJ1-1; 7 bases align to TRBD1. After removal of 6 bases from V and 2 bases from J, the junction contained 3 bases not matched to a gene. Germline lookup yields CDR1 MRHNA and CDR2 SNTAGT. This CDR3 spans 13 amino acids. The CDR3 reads CASSRDRNTEAFF. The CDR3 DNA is TGTGCCAGCAGCCGGGACAGAAACACTGAAGCTTTCTTT.

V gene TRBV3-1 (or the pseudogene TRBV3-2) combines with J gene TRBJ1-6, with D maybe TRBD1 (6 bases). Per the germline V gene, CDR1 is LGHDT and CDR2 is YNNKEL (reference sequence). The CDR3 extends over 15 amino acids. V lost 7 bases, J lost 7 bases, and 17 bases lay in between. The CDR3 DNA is TGTGCCAGCAACCCAAGGGTGGGGGCGAATTCACCCCTCCACTTT. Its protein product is CASNPRVGANSPLHF.

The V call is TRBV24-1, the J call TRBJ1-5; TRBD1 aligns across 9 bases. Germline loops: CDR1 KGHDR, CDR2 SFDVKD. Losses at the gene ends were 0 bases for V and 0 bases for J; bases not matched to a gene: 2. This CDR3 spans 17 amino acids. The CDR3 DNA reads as TGTGCCACCAGTGATTTGGGGACAGGGCGTAGCAATCAGCCCCAGCATTTT. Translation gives CATSDLGTGRSNQPQHF.

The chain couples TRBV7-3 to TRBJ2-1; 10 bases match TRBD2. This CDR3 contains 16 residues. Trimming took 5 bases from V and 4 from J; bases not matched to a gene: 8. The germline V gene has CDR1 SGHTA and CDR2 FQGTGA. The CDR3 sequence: CASSRIGTSEYNEQFF. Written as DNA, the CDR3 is TGTGCCAGCAGCCGTATTGGGACTAGCGAGTACAATGAGCAGTTCTTC. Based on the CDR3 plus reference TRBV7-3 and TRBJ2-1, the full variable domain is GAGVSQTPSNKVTEKGKYVELRCDPISGHTALYWYRQSLGQGPEFLIYFQGTGAADDSGLPNDRFFAVRPEGSVSTLKIQRTERGDSAVYLCASSRIGTSEYNEQFFGPGTRLTVL.

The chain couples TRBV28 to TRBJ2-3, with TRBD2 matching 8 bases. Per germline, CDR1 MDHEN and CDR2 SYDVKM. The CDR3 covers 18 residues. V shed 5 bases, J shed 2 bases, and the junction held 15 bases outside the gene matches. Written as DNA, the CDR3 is TGTGCCAGCAGTCAAATAGGCGGGAGGAAGGGGGACACAGATACGCAGTATTTT. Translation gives CASSQIGGRKGDTDTQYF.

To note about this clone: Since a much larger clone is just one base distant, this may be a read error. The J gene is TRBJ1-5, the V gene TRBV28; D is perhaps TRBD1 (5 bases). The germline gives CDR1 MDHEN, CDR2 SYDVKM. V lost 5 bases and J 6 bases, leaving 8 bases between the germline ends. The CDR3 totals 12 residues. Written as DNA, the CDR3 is TGTGCCAGCAGTCCGGGGGGTCAGCCCCAGCATTTT. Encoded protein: CASSPGGQPQHF.

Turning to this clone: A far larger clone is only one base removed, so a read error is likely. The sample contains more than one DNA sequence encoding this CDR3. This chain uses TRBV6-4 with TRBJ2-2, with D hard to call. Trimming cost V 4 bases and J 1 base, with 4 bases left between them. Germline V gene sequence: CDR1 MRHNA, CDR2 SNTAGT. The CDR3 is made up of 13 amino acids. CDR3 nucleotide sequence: TGTGCCAGCAGTGCGGGGAACACCGGGGAGCTGTTTTTT. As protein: CASSAGNTGELFF.

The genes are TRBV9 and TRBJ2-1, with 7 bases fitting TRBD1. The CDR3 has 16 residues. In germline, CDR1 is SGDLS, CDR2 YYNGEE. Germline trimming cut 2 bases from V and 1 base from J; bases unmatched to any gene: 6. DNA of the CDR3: TGTGCCAGCAGCGTGGACAGGTCTTCATCCTACAATGAGCAGTTCTTC. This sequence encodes CASSVDRSSSYNEQFF.

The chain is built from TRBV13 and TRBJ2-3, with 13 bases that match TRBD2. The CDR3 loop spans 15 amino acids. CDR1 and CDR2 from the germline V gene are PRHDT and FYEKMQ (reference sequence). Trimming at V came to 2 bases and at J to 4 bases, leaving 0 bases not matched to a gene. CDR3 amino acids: CASSLTSGGADTQYF. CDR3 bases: TGTGCCAGCAGCTTAACTAGCGGGGGGGCAGATACGCAGTATTTT.

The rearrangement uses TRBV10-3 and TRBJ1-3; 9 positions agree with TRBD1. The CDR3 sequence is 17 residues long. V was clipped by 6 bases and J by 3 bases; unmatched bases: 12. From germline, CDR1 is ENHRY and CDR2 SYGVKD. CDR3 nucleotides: TGTGCCATCAGCGGACAACCGGGACAGGGAGGTGGAAACACCATATATTTT. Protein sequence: CAISGQPGQGGGNTIYF.

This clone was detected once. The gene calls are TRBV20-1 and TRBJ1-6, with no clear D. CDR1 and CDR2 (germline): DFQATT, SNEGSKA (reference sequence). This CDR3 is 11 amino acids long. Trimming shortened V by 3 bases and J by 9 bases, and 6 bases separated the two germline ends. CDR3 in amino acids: CSASYGSPLHF. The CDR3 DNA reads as TGCAGTGCTAGTTACGGTTCACCCCTCCACTTT.

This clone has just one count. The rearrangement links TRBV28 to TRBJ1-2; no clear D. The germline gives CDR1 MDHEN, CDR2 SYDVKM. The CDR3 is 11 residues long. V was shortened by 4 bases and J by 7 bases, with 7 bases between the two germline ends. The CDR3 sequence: CASSSTGGYTF. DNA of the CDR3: TGTGCCAGCAGTTCCACCGGTGGCTACACCTTC.

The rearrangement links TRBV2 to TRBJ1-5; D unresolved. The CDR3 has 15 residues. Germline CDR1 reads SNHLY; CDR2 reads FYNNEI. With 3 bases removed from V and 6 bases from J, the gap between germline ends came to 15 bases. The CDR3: CASSDAGLAGQPQHF. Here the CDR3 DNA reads TGTGCCAGCAGTGACGCGGGGTTGGCGGGTCAGCCCCAGCATTTT.

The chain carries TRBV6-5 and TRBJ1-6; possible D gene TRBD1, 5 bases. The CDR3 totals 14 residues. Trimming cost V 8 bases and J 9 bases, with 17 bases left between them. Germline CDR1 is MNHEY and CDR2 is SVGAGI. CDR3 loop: CASRVGRGSSPLHF. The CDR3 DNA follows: TGTGCCAGCCGAGTAGGGAGGGGAAGTTCACCCCTCCACTTT.

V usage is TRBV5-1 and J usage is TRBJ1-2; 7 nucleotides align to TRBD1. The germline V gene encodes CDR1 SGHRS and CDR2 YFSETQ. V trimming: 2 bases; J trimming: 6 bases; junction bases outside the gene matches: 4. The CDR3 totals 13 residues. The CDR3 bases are TGCGCCAGCAGCTTCCCGACAGGGAATGGCTACACCTTC. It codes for CASSFPTGNGYTF.

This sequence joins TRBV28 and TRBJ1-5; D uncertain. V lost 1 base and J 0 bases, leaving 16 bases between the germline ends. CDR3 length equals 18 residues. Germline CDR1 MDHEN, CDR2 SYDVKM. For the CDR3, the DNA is TGTGCCAGCAGTTTATCCCCTTTTAGAGGTTATAGCAATCAGCCCCAGCATTTT. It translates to CASSLSPFRGYSNQPQHF.

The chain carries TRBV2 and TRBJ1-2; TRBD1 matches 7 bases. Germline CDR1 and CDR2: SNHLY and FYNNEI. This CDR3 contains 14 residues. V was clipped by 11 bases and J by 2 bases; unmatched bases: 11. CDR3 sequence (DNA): TGTGCCGGAACTACTCAGGGGGTAAACTATGGCTACACCTTC. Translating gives CAGTTQGVNYGYTF.

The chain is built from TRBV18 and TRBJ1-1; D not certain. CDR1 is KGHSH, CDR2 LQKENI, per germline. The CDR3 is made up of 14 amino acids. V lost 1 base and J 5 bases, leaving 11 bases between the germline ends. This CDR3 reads CASSPHSRVTEAFF. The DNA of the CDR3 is TGTGCCAGCTCACCACACTCTAGAGTTACTGAAGCTTTCTTT.

CDR3 in amino acids: CASSLVGNEKLFF. Written as DNA, the CDR3 is TGCGCCAGCAGCTTGGTCGGTAATGAAAAACTGTTTTTT. The chain is built from TRBV5-1 and TRBJ1-4, with unresolved D. This CDR3 is 13 amino acids long. Trimming pared 0 bases from V and 4 bases from J, leaving 4 bases between. CDR1 SGHRS and CDR2 YFSETQ come from the germline V gene.

CDR3 residues: CASSQVSGGWNEQYF. DNA of the CDR3: TGTGCCAGCAGCCAAGTATCCGGGGGGTGGAACGAGCAGTACTTC. The chain combines TRBV3-1 (or the pseudogene TRBV3-2) with TRBJ2-7; 7 bases map to TRBD2. The J segment lost 5 bases and the V segment lost 1 base, leaving 8 bases of the junction unmatched. The CDR3 is 15 amino acids. Germline values: CDR1 LGHDT, CDR2 YNNKEL (reference sequence).